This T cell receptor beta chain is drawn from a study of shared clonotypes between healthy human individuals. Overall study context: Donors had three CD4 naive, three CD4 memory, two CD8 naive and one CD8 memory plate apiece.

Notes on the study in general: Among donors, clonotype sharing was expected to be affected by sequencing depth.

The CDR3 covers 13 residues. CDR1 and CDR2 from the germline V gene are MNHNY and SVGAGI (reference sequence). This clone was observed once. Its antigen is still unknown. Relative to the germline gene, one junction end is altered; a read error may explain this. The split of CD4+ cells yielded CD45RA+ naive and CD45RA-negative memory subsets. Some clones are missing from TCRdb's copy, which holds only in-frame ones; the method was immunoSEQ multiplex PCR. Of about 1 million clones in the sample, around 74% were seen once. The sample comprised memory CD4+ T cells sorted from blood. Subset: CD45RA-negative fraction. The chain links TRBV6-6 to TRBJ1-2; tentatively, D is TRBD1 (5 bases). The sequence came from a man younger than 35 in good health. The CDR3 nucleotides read TGTGCCAGCAGTTACTCGCCTGAGGGGATAGTTGGCTTC. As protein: CASSYSPEGIVGF.